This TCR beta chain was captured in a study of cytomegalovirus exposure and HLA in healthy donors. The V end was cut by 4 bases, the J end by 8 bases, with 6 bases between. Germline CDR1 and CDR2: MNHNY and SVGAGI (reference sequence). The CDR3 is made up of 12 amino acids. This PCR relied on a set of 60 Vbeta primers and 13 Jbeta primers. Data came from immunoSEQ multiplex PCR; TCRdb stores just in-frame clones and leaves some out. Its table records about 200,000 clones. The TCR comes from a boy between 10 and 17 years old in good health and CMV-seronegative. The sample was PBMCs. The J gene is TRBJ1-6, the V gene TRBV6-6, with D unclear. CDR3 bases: TGTGCCAGCAGTTTGGCCGATTCACCCCTCCACTTT. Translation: CASSLADSPLHF.